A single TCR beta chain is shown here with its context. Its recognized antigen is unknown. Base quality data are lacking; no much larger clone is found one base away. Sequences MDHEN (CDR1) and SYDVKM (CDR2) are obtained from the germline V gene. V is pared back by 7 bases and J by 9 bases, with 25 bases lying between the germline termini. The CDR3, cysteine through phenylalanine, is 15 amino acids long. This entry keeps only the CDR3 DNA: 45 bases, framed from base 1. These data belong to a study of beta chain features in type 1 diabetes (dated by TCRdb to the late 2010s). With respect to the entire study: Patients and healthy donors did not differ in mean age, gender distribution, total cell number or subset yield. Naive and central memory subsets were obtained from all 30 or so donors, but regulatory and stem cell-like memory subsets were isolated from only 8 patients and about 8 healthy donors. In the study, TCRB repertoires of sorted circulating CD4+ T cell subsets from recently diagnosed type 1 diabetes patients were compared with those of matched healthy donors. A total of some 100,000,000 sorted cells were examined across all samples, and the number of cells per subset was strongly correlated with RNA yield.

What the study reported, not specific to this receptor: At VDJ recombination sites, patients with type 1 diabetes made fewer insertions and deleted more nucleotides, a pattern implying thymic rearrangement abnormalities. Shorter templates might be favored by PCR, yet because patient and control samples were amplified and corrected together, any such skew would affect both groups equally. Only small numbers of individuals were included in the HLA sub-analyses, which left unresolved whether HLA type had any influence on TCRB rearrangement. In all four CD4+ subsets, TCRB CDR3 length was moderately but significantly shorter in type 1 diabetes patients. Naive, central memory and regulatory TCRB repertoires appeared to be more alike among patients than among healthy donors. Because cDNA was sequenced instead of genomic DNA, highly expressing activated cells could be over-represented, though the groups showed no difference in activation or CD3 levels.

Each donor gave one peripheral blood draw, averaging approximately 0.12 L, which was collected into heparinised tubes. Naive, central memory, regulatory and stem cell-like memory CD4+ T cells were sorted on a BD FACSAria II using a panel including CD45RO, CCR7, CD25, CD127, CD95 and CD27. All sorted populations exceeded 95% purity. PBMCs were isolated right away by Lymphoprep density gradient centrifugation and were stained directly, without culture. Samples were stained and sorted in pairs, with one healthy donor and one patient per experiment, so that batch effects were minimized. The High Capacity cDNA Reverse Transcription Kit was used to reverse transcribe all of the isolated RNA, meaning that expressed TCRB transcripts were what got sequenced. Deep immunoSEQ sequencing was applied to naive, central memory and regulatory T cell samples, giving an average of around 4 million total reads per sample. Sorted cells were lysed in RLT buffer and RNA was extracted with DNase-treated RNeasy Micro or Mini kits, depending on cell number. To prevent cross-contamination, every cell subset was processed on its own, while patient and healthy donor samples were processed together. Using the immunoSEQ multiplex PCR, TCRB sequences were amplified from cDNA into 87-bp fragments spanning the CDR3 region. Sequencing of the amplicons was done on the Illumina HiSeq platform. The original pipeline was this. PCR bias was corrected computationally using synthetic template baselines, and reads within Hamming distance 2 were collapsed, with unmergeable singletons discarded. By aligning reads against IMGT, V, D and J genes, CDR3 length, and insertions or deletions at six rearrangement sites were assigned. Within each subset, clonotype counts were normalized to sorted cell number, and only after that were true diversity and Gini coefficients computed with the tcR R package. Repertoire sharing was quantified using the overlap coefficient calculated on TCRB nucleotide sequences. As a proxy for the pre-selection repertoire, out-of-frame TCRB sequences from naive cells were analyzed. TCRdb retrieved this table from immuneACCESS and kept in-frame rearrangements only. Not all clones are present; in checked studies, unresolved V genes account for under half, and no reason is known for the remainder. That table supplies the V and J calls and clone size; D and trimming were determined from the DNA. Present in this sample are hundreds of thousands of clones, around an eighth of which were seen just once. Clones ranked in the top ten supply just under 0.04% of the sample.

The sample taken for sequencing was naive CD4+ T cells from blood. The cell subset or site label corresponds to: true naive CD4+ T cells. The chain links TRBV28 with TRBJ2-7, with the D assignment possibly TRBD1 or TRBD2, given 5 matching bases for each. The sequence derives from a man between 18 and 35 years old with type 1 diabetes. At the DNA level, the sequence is TGTGCCAGCAAAGTTACGGGACCTACCCACGGGGCGCAGTACTTC. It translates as CASKVTGPTHGAQYF.